This T cell receptor beta chain was identified during a study of OX40 agonist ivuxolimab in advanced cancers. J gave up 4 bases and V 4 bases, and 6 bases lay outside the gene matches. The CDR3 spans 14 residues. Germline loops: CDR1 SGHNT, CDR2 YENEEA. TCRdb keeps only in-frame clones here, not all; method: immunoSEQ multiplex PCR. The table records about 24,000 clones, 84% of them present only once. The specimen was CD4+ or CD8+ T cells sorted from blood, collected in a trial of the OX40 agonist ivuxolimab. The rearrangement links TRBV11-3 to TRBJ2-5; 7 nucleotides line up with TRBD2. The receptor's source is an adult with an advanced solid tumor such as melanoma, head and neck, liver or kidney cancer. CDR3 protein: CASSYGLVGETQYF. In DNA form, the CDR3 reads TGTGCCAGCAGCTACGGACTAGTCGGAGAGACCCAGTACTTC.